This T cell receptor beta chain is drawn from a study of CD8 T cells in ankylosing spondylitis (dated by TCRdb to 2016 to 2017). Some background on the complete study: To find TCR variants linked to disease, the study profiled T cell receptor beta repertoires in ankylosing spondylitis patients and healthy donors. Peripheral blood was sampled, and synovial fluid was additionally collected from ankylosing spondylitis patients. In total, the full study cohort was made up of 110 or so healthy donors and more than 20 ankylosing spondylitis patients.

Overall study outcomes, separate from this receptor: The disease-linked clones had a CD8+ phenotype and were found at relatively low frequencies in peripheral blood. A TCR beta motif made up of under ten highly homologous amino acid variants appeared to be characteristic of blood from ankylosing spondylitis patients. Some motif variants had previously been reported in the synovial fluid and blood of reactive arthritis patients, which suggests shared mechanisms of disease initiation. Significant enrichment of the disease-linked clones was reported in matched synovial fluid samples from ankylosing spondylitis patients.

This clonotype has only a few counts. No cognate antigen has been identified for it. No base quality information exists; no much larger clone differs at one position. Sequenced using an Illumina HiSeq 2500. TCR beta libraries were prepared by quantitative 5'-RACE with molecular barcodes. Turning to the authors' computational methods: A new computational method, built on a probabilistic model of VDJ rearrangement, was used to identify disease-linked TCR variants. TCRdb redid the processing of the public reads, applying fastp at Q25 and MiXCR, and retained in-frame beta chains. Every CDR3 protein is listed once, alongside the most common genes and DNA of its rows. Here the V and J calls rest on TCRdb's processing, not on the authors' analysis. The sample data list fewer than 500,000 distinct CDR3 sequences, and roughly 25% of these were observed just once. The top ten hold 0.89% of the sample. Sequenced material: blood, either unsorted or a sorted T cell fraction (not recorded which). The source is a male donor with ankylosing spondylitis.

Here is the DNA: TGCAGTGCTAGAGATGCGGCAGCGTTAGGCTACAATGAGCAGTTCTTC. It translates to CSARDAAALGYNEQFF. The chain is made from TRBV20-1 and TRBJ2-1, with the D gene not confidently named. The CDR3 starts with the cysteine, ends with the phenylalanine, and has 16 residues. The DNA shown is the 48-base CDR3, in frame from base 1. V was cut back by 0 bases and J by 3 bases, leaving a gap of 15 bases between them. CDR1 is given as DFQATT and CDR2 as SNEGSKA, both from the germline V gene (reference sequence).